These T cell receptor beta chains were read from a single sample in a study of blood T cell repertoires in COVID-19. Data came from immunoSEQ multiplex PCR; TCRdb stores just in-frame clones and leaves some out. The sample consists of over 70,000 clones, 75% to 85% of them appearing once. The sample was peripheral blood. Source of these receptors: a man in his 70s who had recovered from COVID-19. Each CDR3 is given with its conserved first and last residue. A D gene is named only where the DNA matches it firmly. The size entry is marked missing in some rows and otherwise reads once, few, many or a size class.

V gene	clone size	J gene	D gene	CDR3 DNA	CDR3 protein
TRBV19	.	TRBJ2-3	TRBD2	TGTGCCAGTAGTGGGGACCCCGGGACTAGGTCAGATACGCAGTATTTT	CASSGDPGTRSDTQYF
TRBV6-2/TRBV6-3	.	TRBJ1-2	TRBD1	TGTGCCAGCAGCAGGACAGGGAACGGCTACACCTTC	CASSRTGNGYTF
TRBV4-1	few	TRBJ2-7	.	TGCGCCAGCAGCCTCGTGGCAGGGAACCACGAGCAGTACTTC	CASSLVAGNHEQYF
TRBV14	.	TRBJ2-7	.	TGTGCCAGCAGCCAGGACAGCCCTTTCTACGAGCAGTACTTC	CASSQDSPFYEQYF
TRBV7-2	.	TRBJ2-5	.	TGTGCCAGCAGCTCTCCGGACACGCCCGGGACCCAGTACTTC	CASSSPDTPGTQYF
TRBV7-9	few	TRBJ1-1	TRBD1	TGTGCCAGCAGCTTGGACAGGGGGCAGGCTTTCTTT	CASSLDRGQAFF
TRBV9	.	TRBJ1-2	TRBD1	TGTGCCAGCACCTCAACCCCGGACAGGGGGGAACTCACCTTC	CASTSTPDRGELTF
TRBV6-1	.	TRBJ2-1	TRBD2	TGTGCCAGCAGTGAAGTTCGGGCTAGCGGGGATGAGCAGTTCTTC	CASSEVRASGDEQFF
TRBV7-2	.	TRBJ2-7	.	TGTGCCAGCAGCTCAGGGTTTGCGGGACTTCAGCAGTACTTC	CASSSGFAGLQQYF
TRBV13	once	TRBJ1-2	TRBD1	TGTGCCAGCAGCCCTGGGACAGTTAACTATGGCTACACCTTC	CASSPGTVNYGYTF
TRBV27	.	TRBJ1-1	.	TGTGCCAGCAGTTCCTGGACAGAGCTGAACACTGAAGCTTTCTTT	CASSSWTELNTEAFF
TRBV19	.	TRBJ1-6	.	TGTGCCAGTAGTATAGATCGCGGGGGGAATAACTCACCCCTCCACTTT	CASSIDRGGNNSPLHF
TRBV5-4	few	TRBJ1-2	.	TGTGCCAGCAGCTTCCGGGGGATAGACTATGGCTACACCTTC	CASSFRGIDYGYTF
TRBV5-1	.	TRBJ2-3	TRBD2	TGCGCCAGCAGCTTGGCCTTGTTTAGCGGGGTGGGGAGCACAGATACGCAGTATTTT	CASSLALFSGVGSTDTQYF
TRBV9	.	TRBJ1-2	.	TGTGCCAGCAGCTCGGGACACCCCTATGGCTACACCTTC	CASSSGHPYGYTF
TRBV10-3	.	TRBJ2-1	TRBD2	TGTGCCATCAGTGAGGGACTAGCGGGAGGGCCGGGCGGCTCCTACAATGAGCAGTTCTTC	CAISEGLAGGPGGSYNEQFF
TRBV7-2	few	TRBJ2-5	TRBD1	TGTGCCAGCAGCCAGGACAGGGAATTTGGTGAGACCCAGTACTTC	CASSQDREFGETQYF
TRBV15	.	TRBJ1-5	.	TGTGCCACCAGCAGGGAAGGAGGCAATCAGCCCCAGCATTTT	CATSREGGNQPQHF
TRBV10-2	.	TRBJ1-4	TRBD1	TGCGCCAGCCACCCGTCGGGACAGGGCTTCGAAAAACTGTTTTTT	CASHPSGQGFEKLFF
TRBV5-8	.	TRBJ1-1	TRBD1	TGTGCCAGCAGCCCCAGAGACAGGGCCACTGAAGCTTTCTTT	CASSPRDRATEAFF